This T cell receptor beta chain was captured in a study of blood T cell repertoires in COVID-19 (TCRdb year 2020). Regarding the study in general: Samples covering the acute and convalescent phases of COVID-19 were provided by collaborators in the United States, Italy and Spain. The material from the prospective study consisted of cDNA or gDNA derived from T cells, B-cell-depleted T cells, or PBMCs. The dataset comprised deeply sampled blood TCRbeta repertoires from subjects exposed to, actively infected with, or recovered from COVID-19. The repertoires were released in a freely available public database intended as a resource for research on the immune response to SARS-CoV-2. The samples were drawn from two sources: the first 160 participants of the ongoing ImmuneRACE study, and fewer than 1,500 subjects contributed by 6 global collaborators. A de-identified subject ID, COVID-19 status, age in years and sex were almost always included in the sample metadata. Where HLA class I and class II types were available, the types were taken from metadata supplied by the sample provider, not from assay-based typing. What the authors observed across the whole study: The amount of clinical and demographic metadata varied by source and participant and was provided uncurated.

Turning to this clone: Which antigen it targets is not known. The input lacks base qualities; no much larger clone sits a single base away.

TCRbeta CDR3 regions were amplified from genomic DNA using the immunoSEQ Assay, a bias-controlled multiplex PCR. On the study's bioinformatics: Within the assay, amplification of reference gene primers was used to estimate how many nucleated cells each sample contained. To quantify the absolute abundance of each unique TCRbeta CDR3 rearrangement, sequence reads were collapsed and filtered. Productive Simpson clonality was computed per sample as the square root of Simpson's diversity index over productive rearrangements. The table comes from immuneACCESS by way of TCRdb, which keeps in-frame sequences with V and J called. Part of the clones is missing from these tables; in studies checked, under half for an unresolved V gene and the rest for unknown reasons. V and J calls and clone size are given by that table; D and trimming were obtained from the DNA. The sample data list about 91,000 clones, and about 88% of these were observed just once. The top ten constitute around 4.5% of the sample.

Inclusive of the bounding cysteine and phenylalanine, the CDR3 is 13 residues long. The sequence is cut down to CDR3 DNA, 39 bases in frame from base 1. The junction carries 12 bases between V and J, which are trimmed by 8 bases and 1 base respectively. CDR1 and CDR2 are drawn from the germline V gene: SGHRS, YFSETQ. Collaborating institutions collected whole blood in K2EDTA tubes following their own protocols. Collaborator samples were shipped for TCRbeta analysis as frozen whole blood, isolated PBMCs, or DNA extracted from either sample type. Recombination linked TRBV5-1 to TRBJ1-1; TRBD1 could be the D gene, as 6 bases match. The specimen was peripheral blood. The receptor's source is a woman older than 75 with active COVID-19. The CDR3 region has the sequence CASADRTNTEAFF. DNA sequence: TGCGCCAGTGCCGACAGGACGAACACTGAAGCTTTCTTT.